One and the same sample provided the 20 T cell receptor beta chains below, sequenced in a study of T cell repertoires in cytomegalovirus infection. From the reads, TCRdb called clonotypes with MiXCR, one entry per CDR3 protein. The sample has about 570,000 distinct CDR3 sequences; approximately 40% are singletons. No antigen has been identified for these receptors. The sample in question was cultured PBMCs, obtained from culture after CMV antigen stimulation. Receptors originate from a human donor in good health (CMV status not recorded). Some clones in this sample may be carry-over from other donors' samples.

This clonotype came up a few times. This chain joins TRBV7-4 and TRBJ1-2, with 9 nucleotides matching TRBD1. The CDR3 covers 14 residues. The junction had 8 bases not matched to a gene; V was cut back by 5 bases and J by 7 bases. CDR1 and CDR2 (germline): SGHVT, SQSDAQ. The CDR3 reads CASSRGTGLTGYTF. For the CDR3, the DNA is TGTGCCAGCAGCCGTGGGACAGGGCTTACTGGCTACACCTTC.

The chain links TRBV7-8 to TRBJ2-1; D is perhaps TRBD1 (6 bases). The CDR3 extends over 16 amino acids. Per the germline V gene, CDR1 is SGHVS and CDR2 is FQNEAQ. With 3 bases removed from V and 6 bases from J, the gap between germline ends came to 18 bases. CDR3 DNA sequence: TGTGCCAGCAGCTTTCACCGGCCTGGGGGCACCAATGAGCAGTTCTTC. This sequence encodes CASSFHRPGGTNEQFF.

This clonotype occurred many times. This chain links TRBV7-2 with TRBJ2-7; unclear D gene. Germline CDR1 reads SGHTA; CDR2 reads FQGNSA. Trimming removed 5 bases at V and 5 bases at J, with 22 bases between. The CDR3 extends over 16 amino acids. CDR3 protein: CASSPRVGVGWDEQYF. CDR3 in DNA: TGTGCCAGCAGCCCCCGGGTAGGCGTAGGTTGGGACGAGCAGTACTTC.

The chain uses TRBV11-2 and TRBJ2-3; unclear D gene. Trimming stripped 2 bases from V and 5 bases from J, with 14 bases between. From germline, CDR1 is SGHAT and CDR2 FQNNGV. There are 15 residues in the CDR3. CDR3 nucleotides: TGTGCCAGCAGCTTAAACGCCATGCCGGGAGATACGCAGTATTTT. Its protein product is CASSLNAMPGDTQYF.

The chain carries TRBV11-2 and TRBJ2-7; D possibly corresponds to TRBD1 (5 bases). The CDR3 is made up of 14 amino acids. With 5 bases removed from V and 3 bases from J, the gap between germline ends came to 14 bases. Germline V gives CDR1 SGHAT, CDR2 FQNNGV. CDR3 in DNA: TGTGCCAGCAGCCTTGCCCCCCAGGGCTACGAGCAGTACTTC. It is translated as CASSLAPQGYEQYF.

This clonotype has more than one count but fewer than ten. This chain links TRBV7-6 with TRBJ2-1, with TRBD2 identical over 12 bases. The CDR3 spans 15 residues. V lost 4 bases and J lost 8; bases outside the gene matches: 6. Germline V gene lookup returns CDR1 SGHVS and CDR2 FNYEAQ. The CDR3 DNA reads TGTGCCAGCAGCTACCTAGCGGGAGGGGCCGATGAGCAGTTCTTC. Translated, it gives CASSYLAGGADEQFF. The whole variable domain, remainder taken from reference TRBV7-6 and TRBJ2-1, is GAGVSQSPRYKVTKRGQDVALRCDPISGHVSLYWYRQALGQGPEFLTYFNYEAQQDKSGLPNDRFSAERPEGSISTLTIQRTEQRDSAMYRCASSYLAGGADEQFFGPGTRLTVL.

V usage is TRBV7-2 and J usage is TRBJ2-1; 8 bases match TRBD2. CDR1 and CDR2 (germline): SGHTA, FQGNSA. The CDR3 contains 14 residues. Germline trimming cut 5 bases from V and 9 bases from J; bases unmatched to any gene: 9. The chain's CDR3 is CASSTPGLVVEQFF. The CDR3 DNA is TGTGCCAGCAGCACCCCGGGACTAGTAGTTGAGCAGTTCTTC.

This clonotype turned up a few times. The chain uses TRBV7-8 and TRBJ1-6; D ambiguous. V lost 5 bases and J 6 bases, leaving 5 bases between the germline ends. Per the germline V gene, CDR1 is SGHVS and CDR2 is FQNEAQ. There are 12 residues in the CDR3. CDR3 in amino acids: CASSKANSPLHF. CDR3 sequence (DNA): TGTGCCAGCAGCAAGGCTAATTCACCCCTCCACTTT.

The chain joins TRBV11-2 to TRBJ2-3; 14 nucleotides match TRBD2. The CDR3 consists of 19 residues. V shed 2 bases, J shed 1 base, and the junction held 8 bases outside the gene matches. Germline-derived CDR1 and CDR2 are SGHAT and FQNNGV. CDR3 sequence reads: CASSLYPRGLAGGTDTQYF. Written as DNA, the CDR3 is TGTGCCAGCAGCTTATATCCCCGGGGACTAGCGGGGGGCACAGATACGCAGTATTTT.

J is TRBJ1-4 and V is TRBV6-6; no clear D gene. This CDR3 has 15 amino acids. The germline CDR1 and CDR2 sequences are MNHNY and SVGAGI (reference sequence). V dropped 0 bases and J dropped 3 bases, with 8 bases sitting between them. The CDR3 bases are TGTGCCAGCAGTTACTCGAATCGGCCTAATGAAAAACTGTTTTTT. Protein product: CASSYSNRPNEKLFF.

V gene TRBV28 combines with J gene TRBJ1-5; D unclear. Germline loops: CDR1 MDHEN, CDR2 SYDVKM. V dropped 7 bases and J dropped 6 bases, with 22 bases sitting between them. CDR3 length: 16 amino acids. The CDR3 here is CASTGRIRESGQPQHF. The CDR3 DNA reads TGTGCCAGCACGGGTCGAATTAGGGAGAGTGGTCAGCCCCAGCATTTT.

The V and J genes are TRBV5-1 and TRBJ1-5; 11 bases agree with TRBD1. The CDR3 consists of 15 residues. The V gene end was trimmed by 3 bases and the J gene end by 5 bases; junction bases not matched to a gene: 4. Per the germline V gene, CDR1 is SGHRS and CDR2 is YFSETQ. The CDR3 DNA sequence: TGCGCCAGCAGCTCCGGGACAGGGGGGGATCAGCCCCAGCATTTT. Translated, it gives CASSSGTGGDQPQHF.

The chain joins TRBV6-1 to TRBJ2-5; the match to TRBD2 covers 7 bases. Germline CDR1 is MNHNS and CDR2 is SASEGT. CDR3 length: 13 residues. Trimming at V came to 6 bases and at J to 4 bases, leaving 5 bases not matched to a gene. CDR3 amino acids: CASRPSGGETQYF. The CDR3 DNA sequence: TGTGCCAGCAGACCGTCGGGGGGAGAGACCCAGTACTTC.

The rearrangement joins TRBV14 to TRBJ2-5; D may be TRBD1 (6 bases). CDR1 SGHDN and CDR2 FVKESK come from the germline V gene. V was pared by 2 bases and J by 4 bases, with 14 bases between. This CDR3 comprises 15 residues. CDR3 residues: CASSQWGLLGETQYF. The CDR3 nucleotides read TGTGCCAGCAGCCAATGGGGGCTTTTGGGAGAGACCCAGTACTTC. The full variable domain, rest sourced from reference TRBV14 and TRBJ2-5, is EAGVTQFPSHSVIEKGQTVTLRCDPISGHDNLYWYRRVMGKEIKFLLHFVKESKQDESGMPNNRFLAERTGGTYSTLKVQPAELEDSGVYFCASSQWGLLGETQYFGPGTRLLVL.

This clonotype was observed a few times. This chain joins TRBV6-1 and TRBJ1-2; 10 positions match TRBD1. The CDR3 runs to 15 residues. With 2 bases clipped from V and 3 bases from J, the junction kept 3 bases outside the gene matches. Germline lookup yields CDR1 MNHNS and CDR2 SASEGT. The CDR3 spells CASSEPGQGHYGYTF. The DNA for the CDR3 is TGTGCCAGCAGTGAACCGGGACAGGGGCACTATGGCTACACCTTC.

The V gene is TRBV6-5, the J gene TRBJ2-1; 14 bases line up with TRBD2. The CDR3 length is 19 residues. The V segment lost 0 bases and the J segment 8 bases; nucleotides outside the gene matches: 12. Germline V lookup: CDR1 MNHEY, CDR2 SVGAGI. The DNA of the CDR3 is TGTGCCAGCAGTTACTCGCCCCCCGGACTAGCGGGAGGTAAAGATGAGCAGTTCTTC. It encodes CASSYSPPGLAGGKDEQFF.

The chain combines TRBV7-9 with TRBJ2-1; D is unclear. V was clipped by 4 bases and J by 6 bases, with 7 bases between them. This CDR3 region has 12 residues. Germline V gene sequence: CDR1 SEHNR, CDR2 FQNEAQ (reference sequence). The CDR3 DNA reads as TGTGCCAGCAGCTCTAGTATCAATGAGCAGTTCTTC. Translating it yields CASSSSINEQFF.

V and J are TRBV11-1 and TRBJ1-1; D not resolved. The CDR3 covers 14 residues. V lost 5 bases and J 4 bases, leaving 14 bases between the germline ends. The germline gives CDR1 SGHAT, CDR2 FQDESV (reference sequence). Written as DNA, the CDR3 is TGTGCCAGCAGCCACGACAAGTTGGGCACTGAAGCTTTCTTT. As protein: CASSHDKLGTEAFF.

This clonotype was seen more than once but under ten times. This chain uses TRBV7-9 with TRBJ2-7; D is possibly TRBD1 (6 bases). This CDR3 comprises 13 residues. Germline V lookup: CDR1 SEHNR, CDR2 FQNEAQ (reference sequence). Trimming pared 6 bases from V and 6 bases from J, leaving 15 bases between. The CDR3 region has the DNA TGTGCCAGCAGTCGAACAGGGTCGGGCGAGCAGTACTTC. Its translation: CASSRTGSGEQYF.

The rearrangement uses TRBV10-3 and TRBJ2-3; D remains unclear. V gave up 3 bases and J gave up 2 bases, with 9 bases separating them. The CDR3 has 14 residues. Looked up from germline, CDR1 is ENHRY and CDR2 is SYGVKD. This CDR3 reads CAISEGQVTDTQYF. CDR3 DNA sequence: TGTGCCATCAGTGAAGGGCAGGTCACAGATACGCAGTATTTT.